What follows describes a single TCR beta chain. Its target is not known. The sample is drawn from a study of T cell responses to AZD1222 COVID-19 vaccine. Trimming removed 4 bases from V and 5 bases from J; junction bases left unmatched: 13. CDR3 length equals 18 residues. Germline-derived CDR1 and CDR2 are MGHRA and YSYEKL. Assay: immunoSEQ multiplex PCR; the TCRdb copy retains only in-frame clones and omits some. In the table there are 150,000 to 200,000 clones, roughly 90% of which are singletons. Study outcomes and limitations: Spike was spanned by vaccine-associated CD4 TCRs, with dominance at 160-218 and 743-854. Females outnumbered males among donors, who were mostly white British; clonal diversity was possibly underestimated.

The sample consisted of peripheral blood, taken 28 days after the second AZD1222 dose. The sequence was obtained from an adult who received the AZD1222 COVID-19 vaccine. The gene calls are TRBV4-1 and TRBJ2-5, with TRBD2 matching 13 bases. Here the CDR3 reads CASSLRLAGGTSRETQYF. In DNA, the CDR3 is TGCGCCAGCAGCCTACGACTAGCGGGAGGCACCTCCCGGGAGACCCAGTACTTC.